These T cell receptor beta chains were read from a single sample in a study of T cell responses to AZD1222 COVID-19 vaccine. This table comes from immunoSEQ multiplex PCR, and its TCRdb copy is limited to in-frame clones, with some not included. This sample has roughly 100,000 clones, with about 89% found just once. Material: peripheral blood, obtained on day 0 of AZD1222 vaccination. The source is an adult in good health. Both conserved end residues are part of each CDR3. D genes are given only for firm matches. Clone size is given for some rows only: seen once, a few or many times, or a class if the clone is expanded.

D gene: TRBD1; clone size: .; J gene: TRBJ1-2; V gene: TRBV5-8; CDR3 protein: CASKDRGLFPGGYTF; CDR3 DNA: TGTGCCAGCAAAGACAGGGGCCTATTTCCGGGAGGCTACACCTTC
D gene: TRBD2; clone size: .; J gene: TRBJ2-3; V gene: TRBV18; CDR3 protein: CASSLLGGGQDTQYF; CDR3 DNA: TGTGCCAGCTCCCTCCTAGGCGGGGGGCAAGATACGCAGTATTTT
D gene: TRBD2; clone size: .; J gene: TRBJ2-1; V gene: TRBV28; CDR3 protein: CASSPSGGVRGQFF; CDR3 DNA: TGTGCCAGCAGTCCTAGCGGGGGGGTTAGAGGGCAGTTCTTC
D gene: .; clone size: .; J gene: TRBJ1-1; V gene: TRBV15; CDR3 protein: CATSRGLGANTEAFF; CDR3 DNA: TGTGCCACCAGCAGAGGGCTGGGGGCGAACACTGAAGCTTTCTTT
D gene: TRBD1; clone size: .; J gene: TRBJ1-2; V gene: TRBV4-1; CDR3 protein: CASSIRQGTDYGYTF; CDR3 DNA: TGCGCCAGCAGCATCCGACAGGGTACGGACTATGGCTACACCTTC
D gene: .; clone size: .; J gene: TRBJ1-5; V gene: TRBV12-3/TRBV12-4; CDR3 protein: CASSPNSNQPQHF; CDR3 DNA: TGTGCCAGCAGCCCGAATAGCAATCAGCCCCAGCATTTT
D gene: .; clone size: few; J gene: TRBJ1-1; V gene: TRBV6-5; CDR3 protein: CASSYSGSEAFF; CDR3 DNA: TGTGCCAGCAGTTACTCAGGGTCTGAAGCTTTCTTT
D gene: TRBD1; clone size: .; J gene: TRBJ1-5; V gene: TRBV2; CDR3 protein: CASSENRGRQPQHF; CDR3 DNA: TGTGCCAGCAGTGAAAACAGGGGTCGTCAGCCCCAGCATTTT
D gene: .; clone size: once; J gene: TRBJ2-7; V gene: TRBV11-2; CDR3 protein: CASSSLRAGPRSFEQYF; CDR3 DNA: TGTGCCAGCAGCTCATTACGGGCAGGTCCTCGGTCGTTCGAGCAGTACTTC
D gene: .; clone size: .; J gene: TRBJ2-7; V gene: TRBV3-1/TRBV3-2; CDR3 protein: CASSPSVTRPLSYEQYF; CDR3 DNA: TGTGCCAGCAGCCCCTCGGTAACACGTCCCCTATCCTACGAGCAGTACTTC
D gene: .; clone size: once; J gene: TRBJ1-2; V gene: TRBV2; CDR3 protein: CASIGGEVYGYTF; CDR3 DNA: TGTGCCAGCATTGGGGGCGAGGTCTATGGCTACACCTTC
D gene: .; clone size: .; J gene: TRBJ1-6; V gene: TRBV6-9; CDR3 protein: CASSFSARRLSSYNSPLHF; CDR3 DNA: TGTGCCAGCAGTTTTTCAGCCCGGCGCCTGAGCTCCTATAATTCACCCCTCCACTTT
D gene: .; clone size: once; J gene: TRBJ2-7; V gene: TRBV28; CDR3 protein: CASSWYGGHYEQYF; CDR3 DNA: TGTGCCAGCAGTTGGTATGGGGGCCATTACGAGCAGTACTTC
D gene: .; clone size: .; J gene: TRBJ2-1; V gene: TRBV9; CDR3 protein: CASSVVGGEQFF; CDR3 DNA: TGTGCCAGCAGCGTAGTGGGGGGTGAGCAGTTCTTC
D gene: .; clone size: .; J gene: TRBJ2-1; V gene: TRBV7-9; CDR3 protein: CASSLAAGDSYNEQFF; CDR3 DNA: TGTGCCAGCAGCTTAGCGGCCGGGGACTCCTACAATGAGCAGTTCTTC
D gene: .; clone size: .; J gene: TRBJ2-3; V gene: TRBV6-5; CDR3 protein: CATRLNTDTQYF; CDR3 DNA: TGTGCCACCAGACTAAATACGGATACGCAGTATTTT
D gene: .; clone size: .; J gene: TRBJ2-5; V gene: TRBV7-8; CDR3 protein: CASSSIQQETQYF; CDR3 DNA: TGTGCCAGCAGCTCCATCCAACAAGAGACCCAGTACTTC
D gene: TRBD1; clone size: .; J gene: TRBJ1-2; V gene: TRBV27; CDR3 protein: CASSFNQGAGFGYTF; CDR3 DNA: TGTGCCAGCAGTTTCAATCAGGGGGCAGGGTTTGGCTACACCTTC
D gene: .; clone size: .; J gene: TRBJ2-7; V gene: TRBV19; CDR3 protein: CASSIEWGGPSEQYF; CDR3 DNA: TGTGCCAGTAGTATTGAGTGGGGGGGCCCCAGCGAGCAGTACTTC
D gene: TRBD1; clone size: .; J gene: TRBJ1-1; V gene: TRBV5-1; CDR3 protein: CASSLELSGGIKNEAFF; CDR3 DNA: TGCGCCAGCAGCTTGGAGTTGTCAGGGGGTATAAAGAATGAAGCTTTCTTT
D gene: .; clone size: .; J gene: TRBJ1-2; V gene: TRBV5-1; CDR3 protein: CASSPSAGVGYTF; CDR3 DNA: TGCGCCAGCAGCCCATCGGCTGGGGTTGGCTACACCTTC
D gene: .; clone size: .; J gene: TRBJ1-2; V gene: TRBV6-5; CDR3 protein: CASSYSSSFGYTF; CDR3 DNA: TGTGCCAGCAGTTACTCGTCCTCGTTTGGCTACACCTTC
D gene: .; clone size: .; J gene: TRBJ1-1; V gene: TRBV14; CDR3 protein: CASSVTVNTEAFF; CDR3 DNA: TGTGCCAGCAGCGTGACAGTGAACACTGAAGCTTTCTTT
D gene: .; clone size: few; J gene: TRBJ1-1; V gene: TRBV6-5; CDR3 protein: CASRTGQSEAFF; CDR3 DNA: TGTGCCAGCAGGACTGGACAGTCCGAAGCTTTCTTT
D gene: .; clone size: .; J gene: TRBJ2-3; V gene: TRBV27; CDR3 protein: CASSLLSQDTQYF; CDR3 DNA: TGTGCCAGCAGTTTGCTATCGCAGGATACGCAGTATTTT
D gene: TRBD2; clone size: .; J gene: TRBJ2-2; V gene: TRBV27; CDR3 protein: CASRRKGLAGAHTGELFF; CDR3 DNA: TGTGCCAGCAGGAGAAAGGGACTAGCGGGGGCACACACCGGGGAGCTGTTTTTT
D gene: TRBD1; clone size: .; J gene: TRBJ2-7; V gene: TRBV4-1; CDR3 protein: CASSQATDREKVYEQYF; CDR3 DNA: TGCGCCAGCAGCCAAGCCACAGACAGGGAAAAGGTCTACGAGCAGTACTTC
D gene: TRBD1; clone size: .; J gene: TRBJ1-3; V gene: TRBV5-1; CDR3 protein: CASSLSGTDSGNTIYF; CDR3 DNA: TGCGCCAGCAGCCTAAGCGGGACAGACTCTGGAAACACCATATATTTT
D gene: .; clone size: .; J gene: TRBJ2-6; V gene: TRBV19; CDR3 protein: CASSIVETGANVLTF; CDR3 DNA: TGTGCCAGTAGTATAGTCGAGACTGGGGCCAACGTCCTGACTTTC
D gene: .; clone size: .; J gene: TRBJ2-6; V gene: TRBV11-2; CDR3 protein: CASSLAWALGANVLTF; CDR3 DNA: TGTGCCAGCAGCCTTGCGTGGGCGCTTGGGGCCAACGTCCTGACTTTC
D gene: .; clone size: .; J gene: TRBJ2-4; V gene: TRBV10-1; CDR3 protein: CASSEGLAKNIQYF; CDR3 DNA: TGCGCCAGCAGTGAAGGTTTAGCCAAAAACATTCAGTACTTC
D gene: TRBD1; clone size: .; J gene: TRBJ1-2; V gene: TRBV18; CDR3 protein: CASSLDRGEPNYGYTF; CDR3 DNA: TGTGCCAGCTCACTGGACAGGGGGGAACCTAACTATGGCTACACCTTC
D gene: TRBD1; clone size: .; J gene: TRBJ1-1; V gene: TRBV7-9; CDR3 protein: CASSLGATGANTEAFF; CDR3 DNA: TGTGCCAGCAGCCTCGGGGCGACAGGGGCGAACACTGAAGCTTTCTTT
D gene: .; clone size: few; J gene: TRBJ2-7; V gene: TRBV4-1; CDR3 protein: CASSHWDRSGAQYF; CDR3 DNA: TGCGCCAGCAGCCATTGGGACCGAAGCGGAGCGCAGTACTTC
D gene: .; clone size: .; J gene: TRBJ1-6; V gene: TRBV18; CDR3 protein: CASSPRVVPDSPLHF; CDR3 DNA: TGTGCCAGCTCACCAAGGGTAGTCCCGGATTCACCCCTCCACTTT
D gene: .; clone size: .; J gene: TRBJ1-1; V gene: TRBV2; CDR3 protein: CASSPRMDTEAFF; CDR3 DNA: TGTGCCAGCAGTCCCCGAATGGACACTGAAGCTTTCTTT
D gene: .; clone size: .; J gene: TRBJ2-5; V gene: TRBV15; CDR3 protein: CATSRGGNSQETQYF; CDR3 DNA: TGTGCCACCAGCAGAGGCGGAAACAGTCAAGAGACCCAGTACTTC
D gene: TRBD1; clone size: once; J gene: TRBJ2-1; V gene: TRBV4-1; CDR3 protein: CASSQEGGAYNEQFF; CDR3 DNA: TGCGCCAGCAGCCAAGAAGGGGGCGCCTACAATGAGCAGTTCTTC
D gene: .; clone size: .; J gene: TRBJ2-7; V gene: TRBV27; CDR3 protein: CASSPVGAKNEQYF; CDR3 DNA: TGTGCCAGCAGTCCCGTTGGGGCCAAGAACGAGCAGTACTTC
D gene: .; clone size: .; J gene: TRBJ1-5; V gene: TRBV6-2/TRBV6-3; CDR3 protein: CASSTDRNSNQPQHF; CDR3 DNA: TGTGCCAGCAGTACAGACAGAAATAGCAATCAGCCCCAGCATTTT
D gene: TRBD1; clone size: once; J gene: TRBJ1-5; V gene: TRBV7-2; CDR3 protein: CASSLGQGYQPQHF; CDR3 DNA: TGTGCCAGCAGCTTGGGACAGGGTTATCAGCCCCAGCATTTT
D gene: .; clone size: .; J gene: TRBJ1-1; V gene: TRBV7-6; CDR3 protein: CASSLFEGGAPEAFF; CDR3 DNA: TGTGCCAGCAGCTTATTTGAAGGGGGAGCCCCCGAAGCTTTCTTT
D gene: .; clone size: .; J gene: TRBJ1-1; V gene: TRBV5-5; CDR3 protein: CASSRGPGEEAFF; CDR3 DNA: TGTGCCAGCAGCCGTGGGCCAGGGGAAGAAGCTTTCTTT